This TCR beta chain was captured in a study of T cell repertoires in cytomegalovirus infection. About the research overall: Indicated by public TCR beta signatures were CMV infection and matching HLA type.

With respect to this clonotype: Its antigen is not identified.

V lost 4 bases and J 5 bases, leaving 11 bases between the germline ends. This CDR3 is built from 13 residues. From germline, CDR1 is MNHNS and CDR2 SASEGT. TCRdb redid the calling of the reads with MiXCR, one entry per CDR3 protein. The sample consists of about 530,000 distinct CDR3 sequences, 26% of them appearing once. Findings of the study overall: Cumulative public TCR beta family frequency identified carriers of CMV plus the relevant HLA. HLA-C-restricted CMV-specific TCR beta clonotypes were dominant in the ex vivo response.

The clonotype was recovered from a human donor in good health (CMV status not recorded). Some clones in this sample may be carry-over from other donors' samples. Material: PBMCs. The chain carries TRBV6-1 and TRBJ1-1; possible D gene TRBD1, 5 bases. The CDR3 DNA is TGTGCCAGCAGTGGAATACAGGTAACTGAAGCTTTCTTT. This gives the protein CASSGIQVTEAFF.